Following are 27 T cell receptor beta chains from one sample sequenced in a study of T cell repertoires in cytomegalovirus infection. TCRdb processed the reads anew with MiXCR; each CDR3 protein has one entry. Here the sample spans about 740,000 distinct CDR3 sequences, approximately 40% being singletons. The sample consisted of PBMCs. These receptors came from a human donor in good health (CMV status not recorded). Some clones in this sample may be carry-over from other donors' samples.

The sample holds many counts of this clonotype. The rearrangement joins TRBV7-2 to TRBJ2-3; D may be TRBD2 (6 bases). Germline V lookup: CDR1 SGHTA, CDR2 FQGNSA. V lost 0 bases, J lost 5 bases, and 9 bases lay in between. This CDR3 has 14 amino acids. CDR3 coding DNA: TGTGCCAGCAGCTTAGCGGGACTGGGAGATACGCAGTATTTT. It yields the protein CASSLAGLGDTQYF.

This clonotype was picked up a small number of times. The V and J genes are TRBV5-4 and TRBJ1-6, with 7 bases matching TRBD1. CDR1 is SGHNT, CDR2 YYREEE, per germline (reference sequence). The CDR3 consists of 15 residues. The ends lost 0 bases at V and 8 bases at J; junction bases unmatched: 5. CDR3 bases: TGTGCCAGCAGCTTGGGGGGAGGGACAGATTCACCCCTCCACTTT. Protein sequence: CASSLGGGTDSPLHF.

This clonotype was seen more than once but under ten times. This sequence joins TRBV19 and TRBJ2-7; 9 nucleotides agree with TRBD1. This CDR3 contains 13 residues. Germline CDR1 is LNHDA and CDR2 is SQIVND (reference sequence). Trimming at V came to 11 bases and at J to 4 bases, leaving 9 bases not matched to a gene. The CDR3: CASRRDRDYEQYF. CDR3 DNA sequence: TGTGCCTCCCGCCGGGACAGGGATTACGAGCAGTACTTC.

V and J are TRBV20-1 and TRBJ2-5; TRBD1 might be the D (8 bases). Trimming took 5 bases from V and 9 from J, leaving 25 bases between them. The germline V gene has CDR1 DFQATT and CDR2 SNEGSKA (reference sequence). The CDR3 spans 15 residues. CDR3 in DNA: TGCAGTGCTGGAGGGGGGGGACAGGCCACCTGGGCCCAGTACTTC. This sequence encodes CSAGGGGQATWAQYF.

This clonotype was seen many times. The rearrangement links TRBV7-8 to TRBJ2-1, with 7 bases aligning to TRBD2. V was pared by 3 bases and J by 9 bases, with 11 bases of the junction left unmatched. The germline V gene encodes CDR1 SGHVS and CDR2 FQNEAQ. CDR3 length equals 15 residues. Here the CDR3 reads CASSLVGGRVREQFF. CDR3 DNA: TGTGCCAGCAGCTTGGTCGGCGGGAGAGTTCGTGAGCAGTTCTTC.

The V gene is TRBV29-1, the J gene TRBJ2-4, with 7 bases that match TRBD2. CDR1 is SQVTM and CDR2 is ANQGSEA in the germline V gene. Trimming at V came to 1 base and at J to 4 bases, leaving 4 bases not matched to a gene. This CDR3 comprises 14 residues. CDR3 in DNA: TGCAGCGTTGAAGTGCCCGGGAGGAAAAACATTCAGTACTTC. Protein product: CSVEVPGRKNIQYF.

For this clonotype: The junction departs from germline at one end; a sequencing error may be responsible. V usage is TRBV28 and J usage is TRBJ2-5; D is ambiguous. CDR3 length equals 14 residues. The germline V gene encodes CDR1 MDHEN and CDR2 SYDVKM. In DNA form, the CDR3 reads TGTGCCAGCAGTCCCCGACGCTACCAAGAGCCCCAGTACTTC. Amino acids: CASSPRRYQEPQYF.

About this clonotype itself: No conserved phenylalanine or tryptophan is present at the end of the CDR3, so a read error is the likely explanation. The genes are TRBV9 and TRBJ2-7; TRBD1 is a possible D gene (6 bases). The germline V gene encodes CDR1 SGDLS and CDR2 YYNGEE. This CDR3 comprises 16 residues. V was shortened by 3 bases and J by 3 bases, with 19 bases between the two germline ends. The DNA for the CDR3 is TGTGCCAGCAGCGCGGGATCAGGGGAGAAACTCTACGAGCAGTACTTA. It codes for CASSAGSGEKLYEQYL.

This chain connects TRBV28 to TRBJ2-7; TRBD2 might be the D (7 bases). From germline, CDR1 is MDHEN and CDR2 SYDVKM. The CDR3 spans 15 residues. Trimming removed 3 bases from V and 3 bases from J, with 15 bases in between. The CDR3 spells CASSFGGGLDYEQYF. The CDR3 DNA sequence: TGTGCCAGCAGTTTCGGCGGGGGCCTCGACTACGAGCAGTACTTC. The full variable domain, in which reference TRBV28 and TRBJ2-7 provide the parts outside the CDR3, is DVKVTQSSRYLVKRTGEKVFLECVQDMDHENMFWYRQDPGLGLRLIYFSYDVKMKEKGDIPEGYSVSREKKERFSLILESASTNQTSMYLCASSFGGGLDYEQYFGPGTRLTVT.

This clonotype was seen repeatedly, ten times or more. The chain carries TRBV7-8 and TRBJ1-1; D gene unclear. The CDR3 is made up of 17 amino acids. CDR1 is SGHVS, CDR2 FQNEAQ, per germline. V was cut by 5 bases and J by 0 bases, with 19 bases left in between. Here the CDR3 reads CASSAKGGRVMNTEAFF. The CDR3 DNA reads as TGTGCCAGCAGCGCTAAGGGTGGTAGAGTAATGAACACTGAAGCTTTCTTT.

Only a few counts were recorded for this clonotype. This chain joins TRBV27 and TRBJ2-7, with a weak D call TRBD2 (5 bases). This CDR3 comprises 14 residues. Germline assignment: CDR1 MNHEY and CDR2 SMNVEV (reference sequence). Trimming cost V 6 bases and J 3 bases, with 15 bases left between them. Written as DNA, the CDR3 is TGTGCCAGCAGCCTGGGGAGCCATCGCTACGAGCAGTACTTC. It is translated as CASSLGSHRYEQYF.

This clonotype was observed many times. The V gene is TRBV18, the J gene TRBJ2-2; D possibly corresponds to TRBD2 (6 bases). Trimming removed 5 bases at V and 1 base at J, with 8 bases between. The V gene's germline CDR1 is KGHSH and CDR2 LQKENI. The CDR3 length is 14 residues. The CDR3 sequence: CASSSGLNTGELFF. The CDR3 DNA follows: TGTGCCAGCTCATCGGGACTGAACACCGGGGAGCTGTTTTTT.

The chain joins TRBV15 to TRBJ1-2; a possible D gene is TRBD1 (6 bases). Germline loops: CDR1 LNHNV, CDR2 YYDKDF (reference sequence). The CDR3 covers 12 residues. Trimming pared 8 bases from V and 7 bases from J, leaving 14 bases between. The CDR3 is CATREGGSGYTF. The CDR3 DNA follows: TGTGCCACCCGGGAGGGGGGATCTGGCTACACCTTC.

V and J are TRBV7-9 and TRBJ2-3; TRBD2 matches at 14 bases. The ends lost 4 bases at V and 1 base at J; junction bases unmatched: 10. The CDR3 runs 19 residues. Looked up from germline, CDR1 is SEHNR and CDR2 is FQNEAQ (reference sequence). The CDR3, as DNA: TGTGCCAGCAGCTCCCTGGTGACTAGCGGGAGGGCCGGCACAGATACGCAGTATTTT. It specifies CASSSLVTSGRAGTDTQYF.

The V call is TRBV5-6, the J call TRBJ2-7; D may be TRBD2 (6 bases). The CDR3 sequence is 15 residues long. Germline assignment: CDR1 SGHDT and CDR2 YYEEEE. V was clipped by 4 bases and J by 2 bases, with 16 bases between them. Here the CDR3 reads CASSLGPGVAYEQYF. CDR3 nucleotide sequence: TGTGCCAGCAGCCTGGGCCCGGGGGTTGCCTACGAGCAGTACTTC.

The chain carries TRBV24-1 and TRBJ2-5; 9 positions agree with TRBD1. Germline CDR1 KGHDR, CDR2 SFDVKD. The CDR3 runs to 17 residues. Germline trimming cut 3 bases from V and 5 bases from J; bases unmatched to any gene: 12. The CDR3 reads CATSDPDGTGLGETQYF. The CDR3 nucleotides are TGTGCCACCAGTGATCCCGACGGGACAGGGTTAGGGGAGACCCAGTACTTC.

This clonotype was observed many times. V and J are TRBV20-1 and TRBJ2-3, with 8 bases fitting TRBD2. This CDR3 is 16 amino acids long. The germline gives CDR1 DFQATT, CDR2 SNEGSKA (reference sequence). The trim removed 0 bases at V and 6 bases at J, leaving 11 bases unmatched. The CDR3 sequence: CSARDLRAGVTDTQYF. In nucleotides, the CDR3 is TGCAGTGCTAGAGATCTCCGAGCGGGAGTTACCGATACGCAGTATTTT.

The chain joins TRBV28 to TRBJ2-2, with 7 positions matching TRBD2. V lost 6 bases, J lost 1 base, and 5 bases stayed unmatched. CDR3 length: 15 amino acids. Germline CDR1 reads MDHEN; CDR2 reads SYDVKM. The CDR3 protein is CASRAPGGNTGELFF. The DNA for the CDR3 is TGTGCCAGCAGAGCACCGGGGGGGAACACCGGGGAGCTGTTTTTT.

As concerns this clonotype: One end of the junction fails to match germline, which may point to a read error. This chain links TRBV5-6 with TRBJ2-5; 7 nucleotides line up with TRBD2. The CDR3 is 12 residues long. The germline V gene encodes CDR1 SGHDT and CDR2 YYEEEE. CDR3 sequence reads: CASSSSLAVQNF. The CDR3 bases are TGTGCCAGCAGCTCTTCGCTAGCGGTTCAGAACTTC.

This clonotype occurred a few times. V and J are TRBV19 and TRBJ2-1; D possibly matches TRBD1 or TRBD2 (5 bases each). Per the germline V gene, CDR1 is LNHDA and CDR2 is SQIVND (reference sequence). CDR3 length equals 15 residues. Trimming pared 3 bases from V and 0 bases from J, leaving 9 bases between. The CDR3 here is CASSIGANSYNEQFF. The DNA of the CDR3 is TGTGCCAGTAGTATCGGGGCAAACTCCTACAATGAGCAGTTCTTC.

This clonotype occurred a few times. The rearrangement uses TRBV6-1 and TRBJ2-5; a weak D match, TRBD1 (6 bases). The CDR3 loop spans 16 amino acids. The germline V and J ends were trimmed by 1 base and 5 bases, with 17 bases remaining between them. Germline V CDR1 and CDR2: MNHNS, SASEGT. The CDR3 loop is CASSEDPQGRRETQYF. The CDR3 DNA follows: TGTGCCAGCAGTGAAGACCCACAGGGTCGGAGGGAGACCCAGTACTTC.

CDR3 protein: CASSSGQDFYEQYF. The CDR3 DNA is TGTGCCAGCAGCTCGGGACAGGATTTCTACGAGCAGTACTTC. The rearrangement links TRBV5-4 to TRBJ2-7; 8 nucleotides align to TRBD1. This CDR3 has 14 amino acids. With 3 bases clipped from V and 3 bases from J, the junction kept 5 bases outside the gene matches. Per germline, CDR1 SGHNT and CDR2 YYREEE (reference sequence).

The gene calls are TRBV27 and TRBJ2-6; 7 bases match TRBD2. V lost 3 bases to trimming and J lost 13 bases; unmatched junction nucleotides: 15. The germline gives CDR1 MNHEY, CDR2 SMNVEV (reference sequence). This CDR3 spans 16 amino acids. The CDR3 DNA is TGTGCCAGCAGTTTTTTCTCCCCTCCGGGGGGAGGTGTCCTGACTTTC. Amino acids: CASSFFSPPGGGVLTF.

This clonotype was counted a few times. The chain employs TRBV12-3 or TRBV12-4 and TRBJ2-5; TRBD2 matches 8 bases. The CDR3 is 15 amino acids. With 7 bases clipped from V and 14 bases from J, the junction kept 21 bases outside the gene matches. Here the CDR3 DNA reads TGTGCCAGCAAAAATTACGGGAGGGACCAAGGGACCCTCTACTTC. It codes for CASKNYGRDQGTLYF.

The chain carries TRBV24-1 and TRBJ2-5; 8 nucleotides agree with TRBD1. V was clipped by 0 bases and J by 4 bases; unmatched bases: 3. Germline loops: CDR1 KGHDR, CDR2 SFDVKD. This CDR3 is 15 amino acids long. The CDR3 region is CATSDLGQGGETQYF. CDR3 DNA sequence: TGTGCCACCAGTGATTTGGGACAGGGAGGAGAGACCCAGTACTTC.

The chain uses TRBV15 and TRBJ2-3; 7 nucleotides align to TRBD1. The CDR3 has 15 residues. Trimming cost V 3 bases and J 7 bases; bases outside gene matches: 10. Germline V CDR1 and CDR2: LNHNV, YYDKDF (reference sequence). For the CDR3, the DNA is TGTGCCACCAGCAGGGACAGGCCCAACAGGAATACGCAGTATTTT. As protein: CATSRDRPNRNTQYF.

This clonotype was picked up a small number of times. This chain joins TRBV28 and TRBJ2-7; no firm D call. The germline V and J ends were trimmed by 4 bases and 2 bases, with 6 bases remaining between them. This CDR3 comprises 12 residues. Germline V lookup: CDR1 MDHEN, CDR2 SYDVKM. The CDR3 DNA reads TGTGCCAGCAGTTCCCATCCCTACGAGCAGTACTTC. Its protein is CASSSHPYEQYF. Looking up the rest from reference TRBV28 and TRBJ2-7 gives the full variable domain: DVKVTQSSRYLVKRTGEKVFLECVQDMDHENMFWYRQDPGLGLRLIYFSYDVKMKEKGDIPEGYSVSREKKERFSLILESASTNQTSMYLCASSSHPYEQYFGPGTRLTVT.